What follows are 30 T cell receptor beta chains derived from one specimen sequenced in a study of CD8+CD57+ T cells in acquired aplastic anemia. Genomic DNA constituted the template upon which TCR beta VDJ and CDR3 profiling was performed. TCRdb analysed the reads with MiXCR anew, one entry per CDR3 protein. Here the sample spans about 140,000 distinct CDR3 sequences, 35% to 50% being singletons. Sequenced: sorted CD4+, CD8+, or CD8+CD57+ T cells (not recorded which) from PBMCs. These receptors came from a human donor in good health, serving as a control.

This clonotype was counted at least ten times. V and J are TRBV9 and TRBJ2-3, with 8 bases that match TRBD2. CDR1 is SGDLS, CDR2 YYNGEE, per germline. J was trimmed by 0 bases and V by 4 bases; bases with no gene match: 4. This CDR3 has 15 amino acids. CDR3 residues: CASSIGLASTDTQYF. For the CDR3, the DNA is TGTGCCAGCAGCATCGGACTAGCTAGCACAGATACGCAGTATTTT.

This clonotype has ten or more counts. J is TRBJ2-1 and V is TRBV9, with 7 bases lining up with TRBD2. CDR1 and CDR2 (germline): SGDLS, YYNGEE. J lost 0 bases, V lost 0 bases, and 12 bases had no gene match. The CDR3 length is 19 residues. CDR3 bases: TGTGCCAGCAGCGTAGTGGGAGGGACTATACCGAGCTCCTACAATGAGCAGTTCTTC. This translates into CASSVVGGTIPSSYNEQFF. The variable domain in full, completed from reference TRBV9 and TRBJ2-1, reads DSGVTQTPKHLITATGQRVTLRCSPRSGDLSVYWYQQSLDQGLQFLIQYYNGEERAKGNILERFSAQQFPDLHSELNLSSLELGDSALYFCASSVVGGTIPSSYNEQFFGPGTRLTVL.

This clonotype was observed many times. This chain links TRBV29-1 with TRBJ2-7; 7 bases fit TRBD2. With V trimmed by 4 bases and J by 0 bases, 6 bases remained unmatched. CDR1 is SQVTM and CDR2 is ANQGSEA in the germline V gene. The CDR3 consists of 14 residues. CDR3: CSVVVRGSSYEQYF. The DNA for the CDR3 is TGCAGCGTTGTGGTCCGCGGGAGCTCCTACGAGCAGTACTTC.

This sequence joins TRBV24-1 and TRBJ2-7, with D tentatively TRBD1 (6 bases). With 6 bases removed from V and 6 bases from J, the gap between germline ends came to 8 bases. Germline lookup yields CDR1 KGHDR and CDR2 SFDVKD. The length of the CDR3 is 11 residues. CDR3 amino acids: CATSTGIEQYF. Written as DNA, the CDR3 is TGTGCCACCAGTACAGGGATCGAGCAGTACTTC.

At least ten counts were recorded for this clonotype. The chain combines TRBV29-1 with TRBJ2-1; 13 positions match TRBD2. The CDR3 runs 13 residues. V was pared by 4 bases and J by 9 bases, with 3 bases of the junction left unmatched. Germline loops: CDR1 SQVTM, CDR2 ANQGSEA. CDR3 in amino acids: CSVGGLAGVEQFF. In DNA, the CDR3 is TGCAGCGTTGGCGGACTAGCGGGAGTTGAGCAGTTCTTC.

This clonotype was counted many times. V and J are TRBV20-1 and TRBJ1-2, with TRBD1 identical over 9 bases. Germline values: CDR1 DFQATT, CDR2 SNEGSKA (reference sequence). V was clipped by 6 bases and J by 7 bases; unmatched bases: 6. This CDR3 contains 12 residues. CDR3 in amino acids: CSAGTGPGGYTF. Written as DNA, the CDR3 is TGCAGTGCGGGGACAGGGCCCGGTGGCTACACCTTC.

The sample holds many counts of this clonotype. The chain carries TRBV30 and TRBJ1-1; TRBD1 is a possible D gene (5 bases). The CDR3 extends over 13 amino acids. V lost 0 bases to trimming and J lost 5 bases, with 10 bases between them. CDR1 is GTSNPN, CDR2 SVGIG, per germline (reference sequence). The CDR3 DNA sequence: TGTGCCTGGAGTGTACGCAGGGAAACTGAAGCTTTCTTT. Protein product: CAWSVRRETEAFF.

The chain has TRBV15 and TRBJ1-2; D is undetermined. Germline assignment: CDR1 LNHNV and CDR2 YYDKDF (reference sequence). V lost 0 bases and J lost 6, with 5 bases in between. There are 12 residues in the CDR3. The CDR3, as DNA: TGTGCCACCAGCAGAGACAGGAATGGCTACACCTTC. Translated: CATSRDRNGYTF.

In this sample, this clonotype turned up many times. The chain uses TRBV6-1 and TRBJ2-1, with 7 bases lining up with TRBD2. CDR3 length: 14 amino acids. Unmatched junction bases numbered 3, after V lost 7 bases and J lost 0 bases. Per the germline V gene, CDR1 is MNHNS and CDR2 is SASEGT. CDR3 sequence: CASKKRDSYNEQFF. CDR3 bases: TGTGCCAGCAAAAAGCGGGACTCCTACAATGAGCAGTTCTTC.

In this sample, this clonotype turned up many times. The CDR3 region is CASSRGTNTGELFF. The CDR3 DNA is TGTGCCAGCTCCCGGGGTACGAACACCGGGGAGCTGTTTTTT. V gene TRBV2 combines with J gene TRBJ2-2; D is perhaps TRBD2 (5 bases). CDR1 is SNHLY, CDR2 FYNNEI, per germline. There are 14 residues in the CDR3. The ends were cut back, 8 bases at V and 0 bases at J, with 10 bases in the middle.

V gene TRBV19 combines with J gene TRBJ1-5, with D unclear. Germline CDR1 and CDR2: LNHDA and SQIVND (reference sequence). The CDR3 has 14 amino acids. Trimming cost V 3 bases and J 0 bases, with 6 bases left between them. The CDR3 protein is CASSMSDSNQPQHF. CDR3 sequence (DNA): TGTGCCAGTAGTATGTCAGATAGCAATCAGCCCCAGCATTTT. The full variable domain, with the rest looked up from reference TRBV19 and TRBJ1-5, is DGGITQSPKYLFRKEGQNVTLSCEQNLNHDAMYWYRQDPGQGLRLIYYSQIVNDFQKGDIAEGYSVSREKKESFPLTVTSAQKNPTAFYLCASSMSDSNQPQHFGDGTRLSIL.

As regards this clonotype: This may be a read error: a much more frequent sequence differs by one nucleotide. The V and J genes are TRBV10-3 and TRBJ1-1; the D is unclear. This CDR3 contains 14 residues. Per germline, CDR1 ENHRY and CDR2 SYGVKD. The CDR3 DNA reads as TGTGCCAGCAGTTGCGGGGAGACAAACACTGAAGCTTTCTTT. It codes for CASSCGETNTEAFF.

The chain links TRBV5-1 to TRBJ2-7, with 9 nucleotides matching TRBD1. The ends lost 4 bases at V and 5 bases at J; junction bases unmatched: 7. The CDR3 spans 14 residues. Germline CDR1 and CDR2: SGHRS and YFSETQ. CDR3 sequence (DNA): TGCGCCAGCAGCCCAGGGACAGGGAGGCACGAGCAGTACGTC. Protein sequence: CASSPGTGRHEQYV.

As for this clonotype: Mismatch with germline at one junction end may stem from a read error. The chain recombines TRBV20-1 with TRBJ2-1; D remains ambiguous. Germline V lookup: CDR1 DFQATT, CDR2 SNEGSKA (reference sequence). The CDR3 sequence is 15 residues long. The CDR3 reads CSAASSINRANGQFF. The CDR3 region has the DNA TGCAGTGCTGCCAGCAGCATCAACCGGGCCAATGGGCAGTTCTTC.

Points on this clonotype: Being one base from a much bigger clone, this may be a read error. The chain carries TRBV7-8 and TRBJ2-5, with D possibly TRBD2 on 6 matching bases. Trimming took 5 bases from V and 5 from J, leaving 21 bases between them. This CDR3 is 16 amino acids long. Per the germline V gene, CDR1 is SGHVS and CDR2 is FQNEAQ. The CDR3 loop reads CASSAGQESGLETQYF. CDR3 in DNA: TGTGCCAGCAGCGCGGGGCAGGAGAGTGGGCTTGAGACCCAGTACTTC.

In the case of this clonotype: A much larger clonotype is one base distant, so this may be a read error. The chain joins TRBV10-3 to TRBJ2-7; either TRBD1 or TRBD2 may fit D (5 bases each). The germline gives CDR1 ENHRY, CDR2 SYGVKD. CDR3 length: 16 residues. V lost 3 bases to trimming and J lost 3 bases, with 18 bases between them. CDR3 region: CAISEISRGPVYEQYF. In nucleotides, the CDR3 is TGTGCCATCAGTGAAATAAGTAGGGGACCAGTCTACGAGCAGTACTTC.

The chain joins TRBV5-4 to TRBJ1-1, with D unclear. Germline V lookup: CDR1 SGHNT, CDR2 YYREEE (reference sequence). The CDR3 covers 15 residues. V was cut by 4 bases and J by 1 base, with 14 bases left in between. The CDR3 spells CASSARRGGNTEAFF. The CDR3 DNA is TGTGCCAGCAGCGCTAGACGTGGCGGGAACACTGAAGCTTTCTTT.

Only a few counts were recorded for this clonotype. The J gene is TRBJ1-1, the V gene TRBV5-1; D is perhaps TRBD1 (5 bases). Germline lookup yields CDR1 SGHRS and CDR2 YFSETQ. There are 13 residues in the CDR3. Deletions cut 5 bases from V and 3 bases from J, with 11 bases between. The CDR3 spells CASRVRGDTEAFF. The CDR3 DNA sequence: TGCGCCAGCAGAGTGCGGGGGGACACTGAAGCTTTCTTT.

Points on this clonotype: Possible read error: a much larger clone is one base away. DNA of the CDR3: TGTGCCAGCAGCCCAAGCGGGAGGGCGTACAATGAGCAGTCCTTC. As protein: CASSPSGRAYNEQSF. This rearrangement joins TRBV4-2 to TRBJ2-1; TRBD2 aligns across 10 bases. Germline V gives CDR1 LGHNA, CDR2 YNFKEQ. The CDR3 runs to 15 residues.

This rearrangement joins TRBV5-4 to TRBJ2-7, with a possible D match to TRBD1 (5 bases). The germline V and J ends were trimmed by 3 bases and 2 bases, with 9 bases remaining between them. The CDR3 runs to 13 residues. Germline V gives CDR1 SGHNT, CDR2 YYREEE (reference sequence). CDR3 in DNA: TGTGCCAGCAGCTCCTCGACAGCCTACGAGCAGTACTTC. Translating it yields CASSSSTAYEQYF.

There are a few counts of this clonotype. This sequence joins TRBV27 and TRBJ2-6; D is undetermined. Germline values: CDR1 MNHEY, CDR2 SMNVEV (reference sequence). This CDR3 has 15 residues. V was pared by 6 bases and J by 2 bases, with 11 bases between. The DNA of the CDR3 is TGTGCCAGCAGACCTGTAGTCGCTGGGGCCAACGTCCTGACTTTC. Protein sequence: CASRPVVAGANVLTF.

This clonotype was seen ten or more times. The J gene is TRBJ2-1, the V gene TRBV12-3 or TRBV12-4; 11 nucleotides match TRBD2. With V trimmed by 6 bases and J by 7 bases, 11 bases remained unmatched. This CDR3 region has 16 residues. CDR3: CASSVTGLAVKNEQFF. The CDR3, as DNA: TGTGCCAGCAGCGTAACGGGACTAGCGGTCAAGAATGAGCAGTTCTTC.

This clonotype was seen many times. The V gene is TRBV3-1, the J gene TRBJ1-3; 9 bases line up with TRBD1. J lost 4 bases, V lost 4 bases, and 5 bases had no gene match. There are 15 residues in the CDR3. Germline assignment: CDR1 LGHDT and CDR2 YNNKEL (reference sequence). The CDR3 nucleotides read TGTGCCAGCAGCCCGACAGGGACAGGGGGAAACACCATATATTTT. Residues: CASSPTGTGGNTIYF.

This clonotype was seen a single time. V gene TRBV24-1 combines with J gene TRBJ2-3; D is possibly TRBD1 (5 bases). The germline gives CDR1 KGHDR, CDR2 SFDVKD. The CDR3 runs to 16 residues. With 4 bases removed from V and 2 bases from J, the gap between germline ends came to 15 bases. The CDR3 DNA is TGTGCCACCAGTGACCGAAGACAGACAAACACAGATACGCAGTATTTT. Its protein is CATSDRRQTNTDTQYF.

This clonotype occurred a few times. The CDR3 end shows no conserved phenylalanine or tryptophan, and so a read error is likely. This rearrangement joins TRBV20-1 to TRBJ2-7; 12 nucleotides line up with TRBD2. V lost 5 bases, J lost 6 bases, and 8 bases stayed unmatched. CDR1 DFQATT and CDR2 SNEGSKA come from the germline V gene (reference sequence). This CDR3 comprises 14 residues. The CDR3 loop is CSAGPSGRAGEQYS. CDR3 bases: TGCAGTGCTGGACCTAGCGGGAGGGCGGGCGAGCAGTACTCC.

In this sample, this clonotype turned up many times. This rearrangement joins TRBV10-3 to TRBJ2-3; 14 bases map to TRBD2. The germline V gene has CDR1 ENHRY and CDR2 SYGVKD. V gave up 4 bases and J gave up 4 bases; unmatched junction bases: 10. The length of the CDR3 is 18 residues. The CDR3 here is CAISVNHPTSGGADTQYF. The CDR3 DNA reads as TGTGCCATCAGTGTCAACCATCCGACTAGCGGGGGGGCAGATACGCAGTATTTT.

This clonotype was seen at least ten times. The chain links TRBV5-4 to TRBJ2-1; 13 bases map to TRBD2. CDR1 and CDR2 from the germline V gene are SGHNT and YYREEE (reference sequence). Losses at the gene ends were 3 bases for V and 2 bases for J; bases not matched to a gene: 2. This CDR3 spans 16 amino acids. The CDR3 is CASSYGTSGAYNEQFF. DNA of the CDR3: TGTGCCAGCAGCTATGGGACTAGCGGGGCCTACAATGAGCAGTTCTTC. The entire variable domain, with the rest obtained from reference TRBV5-4 and TRBJ2-1, is as follows: ETGVTQSPTHLIKTRGQQVTLRCSSQSGHNTVSWYQQALGQGPQFIFQYYREEENGRGNFPPRFSGLQFPNYSSELNVNALELDDSALYLCASSYGTSGAYNEQFFGPGTRLTVL.

This clonotype was recorded many times. The chain has TRBV5-1 and TRBJ2-3; D is uncertain. Trimming left V 2 bases short and J 0 bases short, with 7 bases between. From germline, CDR1 is SGHRS and CDR2 YFSETQ. CDR3 size: 14 residues. The CDR3 region is CASSFGKSTDTQYF. The CDR3 coding sequence is TGCGCCAGCAGCTTCGGAAAAAGCACAGATACGCAGTATTTT.

The chain recombines TRBV15 with TRBJ2-7, with 7 bases fitting TRBD2. The tail of the sequence fits TRBJ2-5 better, so the J call may be wrong. Germline V gives CDR1 LNHNV, CDR2 YYDKDF (reference sequence). This CDR3 has 12 amino acids. CDR3 sequence reads: CATRRERGTQYF. The CDR3 coding sequence is TGTGCCACTAGGCGCGAGCGGGGGACCCAGTACTTC.

The chain uses TRBV20-1 and TRBJ2-7; 7 nucleotides agree with TRBD1. CDR1 is DFQATT, CDR2 SNEGSKA, per germline (reference sequence). The trim removed 6 bases at V and 2 bases at J, leaving 7 bases unmatched. The CDR3 runs 13 residues. In DNA, the CDR3 is TGCAGTGCGGAGGACAGGAGAACCTACGAGCAGTACTTC. Protein product: CSAEDRRTYEQYF.